This T cell receptor (beta chain) originates from a study of T cells in localized non-small cell lung cancer. Sequencing used immunoSEQ multiplex PCR; TCRdb keeps in-frame clones, though not all of them. The sample has 15,000 or so clones, 70% to 90% seen once. The germline gives CDR1 SGHTS, CDR2 YDEGEE. This CDR3 is built from 16 residues. V lost 4 bases to trimming and J lost 0 bases, with 11 bases between them. On this clone: Its antigen is undetermined.

Whole-study results and caveats: Adjacent lung tissue had a median about 52 of the top 100 clones found in the tumor. Uninvolved adjacent lung, not tumor, had the highest T cell clonality.

Sequencing used peripheral blood, obtained before any cancer treatment. This sequence joins TRBV5-8 and TRBJ1-6; tentatively, D is TRBD1 (5 bases). This receptor was obtained from an older male donor with stage I lung adenocarcinoma. The CDR3 protein is CASSKGESSYNSPLHF. The CDR3 DNA is TGTGCCAGCAGCAAAGGGGAGAGCTCCTATAATTCACCCCTCCACTTT.